These 23 T cell receptor beta chains were all obtained from the same sample, sequenced in a study of beta chain features in type 1 diabetes. Points from the study as a whole: People with Type 1 diabetes carried modestly yet significantly shorter TCRB CDR3s in all four CD4+ subsets.

These TCRs are of unknown antigen specificity. Expressed TCRB transcripts got sequenced, as all isolated RNA was reverse transcribed. Libraries were prepared by immunoSEQ multiplex PCR; TCRdb keeps only in-frame clonotypes and omits some of them. The table shows 640,000 or so clones, with over 13% occurring only once. Sequencing was done on a sample of naive CD4+ T cells from blood. The receptors originated from a young man with type 1 diabetes.

The chain combines TRBV29-1 with TRBJ1-4; D is unclear. Per the germline V gene, CDR1 is SQVTM and CDR2 is ANQGSEA. V lost 4 bases and J 8 bases, leaving 14 bases between the germline ends. This CDR3 contains 13 residues. Written as DNA, the CDR3 is TGCAGCGTTGTCTACGATACACGGGAAAAACTGTTTTTT. Translating it yields CSVVYDTREKLFF.

The rearrangement uses TRBV7-9 and TRBJ2-7, with D uncertain. The germline gives CDR1 SEHNR, CDR2 FQNEAQ (reference sequence). V dropped 4 bases and J dropped 9 bases, with 10 bases sitting between them. CDR3 length: 11 amino acids. The CDR3 here is CASSYALGQYF. The DNA of the CDR3 is TGTGCCAGCAGCTACGCGTTGGGGCAGTACTTC.

The chain joins TRBV18 to TRBJ1-1; 7 positions agree with TRBD1. V lost 3 bases, J lost 7 bases, and 5 bases stayed unmatched. The germline CDR1 and CDR2 sequences are KGHSH and LQKENI. CDR3 size: 13 residues. DNA of the CDR3: TGTGCCAGCTCACCGGGGACAGCCCTTGAAGCTTTCTTT. This encodes CASSPGTALEAFF.

This rearrangement joins TRBV21-1 to TRBJ2-7. TRBV21-1 is designated a pseudogene. This CDR3 is 10 amino acids long. The CDR3 is CASSKVEQYF. CDR3 bases: TGTGCCAGCAGCAAAGTCGAGCAGTACTTC.

The J gene is TRBJ2-7, the V gene TRBV29-1; 11 nucleotides align to TRBD2. V shed 6 bases, J shed 2 bases, and the junction held 3 bases outside the gene matches. CDR3 size: 13 residues. The germline V gene encodes CDR1 SQVTM and CDR2 ANQGSEA. CDR3 residues: CSVTSGGAYEQYF. DNA for the CDR3: TGCAGCGTCACTAGCGGGGGTGCCTACGAGCAGTACTTC.

To note about this clone: The sample has other DNA sequences that encode this CDR3 too. V gene TRBV7-9 combines with J gene TRBJ1-1; a possible D gene is TRBD1 (6 bases). Trimming removed 4 bases from V and 1 base from J, with 7 bases in between. The CDR3 totals 13 residues. The germline gives CDR1 SEHNR, CDR2 FQNEAQ (reference sequence). The CDR3 bases are TGTGCCAGCAGCTACAGGGAGAACACTGAAGCTTTCTTT. Protein sequence: CASSYRENTEAFF.

The chain recombines TRBV4-3 with TRBJ2-5; 8 nucleotides align to TRBD1. The J call may be faulty, since TRBJ2-7 better matches the DNA end. Germline-derived CDR1 and CDR2 are LGHNA and YSLEER. This CDR3 has 14 amino acids. CDR3 DNA: TGCGCCAGCAGCCAAGGATTCACAGGGGGCGAGCAGTACTTC. Its protein product is CASSQGFTGGEQYF.

This clone was seen a few times. This chain connects TRBV29-1 to TRBJ1-3; D call uncertain. Per germline, CDR1 SQVTM and CDR2 ANQGSEA. V lost 7 bases to trimming and J lost 0 bases, with 7 bases between them. The CDR3 runs 12 residues. CDR3 in amino acids: CSGTSSGNTIYF. CDR3 sequence (DNA): TGCAGCGGGACTAGCTCTGGAAACACCATATATTTT.

This clone has just a few counts. The same CDR3 can be traced to other DNA sequences in this sample. The J gene is TRBJ2-3, the V gene TRBV7-9; 8 bases fit TRBD2. V gave up 0 bases and J gave up 4 bases; unmatched junction bases: 0. This CDR3 region has 14 residues. The germline V gene encodes CDR1 SEHNR and CDR2 FQNEAQ (reference sequence). CDR3 protein: CASSLAAGADTQYF. In nucleotides, the CDR3 is TGTGCCAGCAGCTTAGCAGCGGGAGCAGATACGCAGTATTTT.

This clone has just a few counts. The identical CDR3 is also encoded by other nucleotide sequences in the sample. The chain links TRBV10-3 to TRBJ1-5; TRBD1 agrees at 8 bases. The V segment lost 9 bases and the J segment 5 bases; nucleotides outside the gene matches: 6. Looked up from germline, CDR1 is ENHRY and CDR2 is SYGVKD. CDR3 length equals 13 residues. The CDR3 sequence: CAIRGQGDQPQHF. The CDR3 DNA reads as TGTGCCATTCGCGGACAGGGCGATCAGCCCCAGCATTTT.

This clone has more than one count but fewer than ten. The rearrangement uses TRBV25-1 and TRBJ2-7; D gene ambiguous. Trimming removed 1 base from V and 2 bases from J, with 0 bases in between. The CDR3 has 11 residues. The germline CDR1 and CDR2 sequences are MGHDK and SYGVNS. Written as DNA, the CDR3 is TGTGCCAGCAGTGAATCCTACGAGCAGTACTTC. Translation gives CASSESYEQYF.

This clone occurred a few times. The chain has TRBV30 and TRBJ1-4; possible D gene TRBD1, 6 bases. Trimming removed 0 bases at V and 5 bases at J, with 13 bases between. Germline V lookup: CDR1 GTSNPN, CDR2 SVGIG (reference sequence). This CDR3 spans 15 amino acids. The CDR3 region is CAWSVPRGANEKLFF. CDR3 in DNA: TGTGCCTGGAGTGTACCGCGGGGGGCGAATGAAAAACTGTTTTTT.

This clone showed up just a few times. The CDR3 protein is CASSLTHTEAFF. For the CDR3, the DNA is TGTGCCAGCAGTTTAACGCACACTGAAGCTTTCTTT. The chain combines TRBV28 with TRBJ1-1; D remains ambiguous. V shed 2 bases and J shed 3 bases, with 4 bases lying between them. Germline CDR1 MDHEN, CDR2 SYDVKM. The CDR3 sequence is 12 residues long.

This clone has more than one count but fewer than ten. The CDR3 DNA follows: TGTGCCAGCAGCTTAGCAATTCGGGAGACCCAGTACTTC. This sequence encodes CASSLAIRETQYF. J is TRBJ2-5 and V is TRBV7-9, with unresolved D. This CDR3 has 13 amino acids. V was pared by 0 bases and J by 5 bases, with 7 bases between. Germline V CDR1 and CDR2: SEHNR, FQNEAQ (reference sequence).

The rearrangement joins TRBV18 to TRBJ2-3; no definite D call. The CDR3 runs to 13 residues. V lost 5 bases to trimming and J lost 1 base, with 7 bases between them. Germline V gene data show CDR1 as KGHSH and CDR2 as LQKENI. As DNA, the CDR3 is TGTGCCAGCTCATCCGACCGCACAGATACGCAGTATTTT. Translated, it gives CASSSDRTDTQYF.

This clone was seen only a few times. J is TRBJ2-3 and V is TRBV7-2; D call uncertain. Germline V gene sequence: CDR1 SGHTA, CDR2 FQGNSA. V lost 1 base, J lost 5 bases, and 13 bases lay in between. The CDR3 extends over 15 amino acids. The chain's CDR3 is CASSLVVNPGDTQYF. In DNA form, the CDR3 reads TGTGCCAGCAGCTTAGTAGTAAACCCGGGAGATACGCAGTATTTT.

The V gene is TRBV14, the J gene TRBJ2-7; D uncertain. Germline CDR1 reads SGHDN; CDR2 reads FVKESK. V lost 0 bases and J 1 base, leaving 4 bases between the germline ends. The CDR3 runs to 13 residues. The CDR3 DNA follows: TGTGCCAGCAGCCAAGACGTATCCTACGAGCAGTACTTC. As protein: CASSQDVSYEQYF.

This rearrangement joins TRBV30 to TRBJ2-1; a possible D gene is TRBD2 (5 bases). This CDR3 has 12 residues. With 4 bases removed from V and 5 bases from J, the gap between germline ends came to 9 bases. Germline V gene data show CDR1 as GTSNPN and CDR2 as SVGIG (reference sequence). The CDR3: CAWNPGNNEQFF. Written as DNA, the CDR3 is TGTGCCTGGAATCCGGGGAACAATGAGCAGTTCTTC.

The chain combines TRBV11-2 with TRBJ1-6; 8 bases are a match to TRBD1. V lost 6 bases and J lost 3; bases outside the gene matches: 4. The CDR3 runs to 15 residues. Germline loops: CDR1 SGHAT, CDR2 FQNNGV. As DNA, the CDR3 is TGTGCCAGCAGAACAGGGGGTTTCTATAATTCACCCCTCCACTTT. Translated: CASRTGGFYNSPLHF.

The chain carries TRBV11-3 and TRBJ1-1; TRBD1 might be the D (6 bases). Germline CDR1 reads SGHNT; CDR2 reads YENEEA. This CDR3 region has 13 residues. Trimming left V 5 bases short and J 1 base short, with 8 bases between. CDR3 loop: CASSLQGNTEAFF. The CDR3, as DNA: TGTGCCAGCAGCCTACAGGGGAACACTGAAGCTTTCTTT.

The chain's CDR3 is CASSLVGGGTTQYF. The CDR3 bases are TGTGCCAGCAGCTTAGTTGGGGGAGGGACGACCCAGTACTTC. The V and J genes are TRBV7-3 and TRBJ2-5, with TRBD2 matching 7 bases. The CDR3 extends over 14 amino acids. Germline V CDR1 and CDR2: SGHTA, FQGTGA. J lost 7 bases, V lost 2 bases, and 7 bases had no gene match.

The V and J genes are TRBV14 and TRBJ2-7; 7 nucleotides match TRBD1. V lost 4 bases, J lost 2 bases, and 8 bases stayed unmatched. There are 15 residues in the CDR3. Germline CDR1 is SGHDN and CDR2 is FVKESK. The CDR3 is CASSPTDRPPYEQYF. The CDR3 DNA is TGTGCCAGCAGCCCTACGGACAGGCCACCCTACGAGCAGTACTTC.

The chain recombines TRBV27 with TRBJ2-1, with 8 bases fitting TRBD2. Germline lookup yields CDR1 MNHEY and CDR2 SMNVEV (reference sequence). Trimming took 2 bases from V and 7 from J; bases not matched to a gene: 7. The CDR3 has 15 residues. The CDR3 spells CASSLRGLDMNEQFF. CDR3 DNA sequence: TGTGCCAGCAGTTTAAGGGGACTAGATATGAATGAGCAGTTCTTC.